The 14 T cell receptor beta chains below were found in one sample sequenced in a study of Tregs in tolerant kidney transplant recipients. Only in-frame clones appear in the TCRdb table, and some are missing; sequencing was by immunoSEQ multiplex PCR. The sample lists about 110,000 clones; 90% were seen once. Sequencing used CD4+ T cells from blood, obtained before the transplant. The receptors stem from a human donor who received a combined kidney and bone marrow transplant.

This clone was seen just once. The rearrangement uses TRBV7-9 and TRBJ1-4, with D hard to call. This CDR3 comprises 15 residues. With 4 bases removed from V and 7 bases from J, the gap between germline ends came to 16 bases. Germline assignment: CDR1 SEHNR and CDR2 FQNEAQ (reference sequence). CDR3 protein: CASSSPRVRGEKLFF. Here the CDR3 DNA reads TGTGCCAGCAGCTCCCCTCGGGTTCGGGGTGAAAAACTGTTTTTT.

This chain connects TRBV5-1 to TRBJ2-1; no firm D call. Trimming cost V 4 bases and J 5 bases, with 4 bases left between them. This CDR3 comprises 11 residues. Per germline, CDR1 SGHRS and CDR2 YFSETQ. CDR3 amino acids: CASSLDNEQFF. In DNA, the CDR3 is TGCGCCAGCAGCCTTGACAATGAGCAGTTCTTC.

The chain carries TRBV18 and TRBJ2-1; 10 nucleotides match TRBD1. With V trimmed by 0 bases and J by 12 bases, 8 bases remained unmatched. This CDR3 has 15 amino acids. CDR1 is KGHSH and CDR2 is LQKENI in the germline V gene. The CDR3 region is CASSPPGQGLFVQFF. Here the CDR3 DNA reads TGTGCCAGCTCACCACCGGGACAGGGGTTATTTGTGCAGTTCTTC.

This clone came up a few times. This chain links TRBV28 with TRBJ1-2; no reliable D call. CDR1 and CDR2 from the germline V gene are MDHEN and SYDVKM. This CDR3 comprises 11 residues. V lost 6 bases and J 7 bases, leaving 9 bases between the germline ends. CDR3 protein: CASSGFGGYTF. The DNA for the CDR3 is TGTGCCAGCAGCGGGTTTGGTGGCTACACCTTC.

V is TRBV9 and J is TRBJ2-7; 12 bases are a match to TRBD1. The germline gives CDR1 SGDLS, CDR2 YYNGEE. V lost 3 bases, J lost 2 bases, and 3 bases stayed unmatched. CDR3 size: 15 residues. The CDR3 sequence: CASSAGQGAPYEQYF. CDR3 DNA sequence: TGTGCCAGCAGCGCGGGACAGGGGGCCCCCTACGAGCAGTACTTC.

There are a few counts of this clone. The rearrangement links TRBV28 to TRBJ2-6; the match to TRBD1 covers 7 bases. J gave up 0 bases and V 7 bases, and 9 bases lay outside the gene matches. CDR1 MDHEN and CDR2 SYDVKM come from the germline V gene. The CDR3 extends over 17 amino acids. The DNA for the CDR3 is TGTGCCAGCAACCAACCGGGACAGAACTCTGGGGCCAACGTCCTGACTTTC. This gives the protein CASNQPGQNSGANVLTF.

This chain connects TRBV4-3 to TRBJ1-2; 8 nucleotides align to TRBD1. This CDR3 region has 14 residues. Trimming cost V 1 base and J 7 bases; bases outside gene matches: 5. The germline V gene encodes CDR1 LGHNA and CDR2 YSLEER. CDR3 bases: TGCGCCAGCAGCCAAGGACAGGGGAAGGGTGGCTACACCTTC. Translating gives CASSQGQGKGGYTF.

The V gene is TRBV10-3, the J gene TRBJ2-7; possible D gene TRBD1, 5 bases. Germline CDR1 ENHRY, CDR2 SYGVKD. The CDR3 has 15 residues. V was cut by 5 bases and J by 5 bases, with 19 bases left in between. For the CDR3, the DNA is TGTGCCATCAGTCGGTTTGGGCAGGGCGATGACGAGCAGTACTTC. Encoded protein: CAISRFGQGDDEQYF.

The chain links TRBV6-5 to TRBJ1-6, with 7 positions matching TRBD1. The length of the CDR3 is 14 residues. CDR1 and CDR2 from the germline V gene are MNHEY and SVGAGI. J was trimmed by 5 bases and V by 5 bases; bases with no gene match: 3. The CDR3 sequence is CASSRDSNNSPLHF. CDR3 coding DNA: TGTGCCAGCAGTCGGGACAGCAATAATTCACCCCTCCACTTT.

The chain's CDR3 is CASSPGTRGYEQYF. The CDR3 DNA is TGTGCCAGCTCACCGGGGACTCGCGGCTACGAGCAGTACTTC. The gene calls are TRBV18 and TRBJ2-7; TRBD2 might be the D (6 bases). In germline, CDR1 is KGHSH, CDR2 LQKENI. V lost 3 bases to trimming and J lost 3 bases, with 12 bases between them. The CDR3 extends over 14 amino acids.

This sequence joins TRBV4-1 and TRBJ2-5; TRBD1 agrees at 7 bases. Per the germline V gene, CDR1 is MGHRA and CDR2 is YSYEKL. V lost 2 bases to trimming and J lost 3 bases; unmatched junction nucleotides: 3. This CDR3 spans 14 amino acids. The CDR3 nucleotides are TGCGCCAGCAGCCAATTACAGGGGAAAGAGACCCAGTACTTC. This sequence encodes CASSQLQGKETQYF.

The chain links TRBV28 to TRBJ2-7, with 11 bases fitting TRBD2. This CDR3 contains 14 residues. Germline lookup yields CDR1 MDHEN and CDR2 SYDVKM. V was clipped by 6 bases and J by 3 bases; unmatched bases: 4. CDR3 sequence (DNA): TGTGCCAGCAGATCCGGGACTAGCGGCTACGAGCAGTACTTC. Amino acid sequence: CASRSGTSGYEQYF.

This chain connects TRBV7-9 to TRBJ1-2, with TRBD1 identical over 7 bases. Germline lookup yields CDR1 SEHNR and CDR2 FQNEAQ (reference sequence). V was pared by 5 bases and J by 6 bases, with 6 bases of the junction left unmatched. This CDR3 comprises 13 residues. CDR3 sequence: CASSLTGVDGYTF. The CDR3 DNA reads TGTGCCAGCAGCCTTACAGGGGTGGATGGCTACACCTTC.

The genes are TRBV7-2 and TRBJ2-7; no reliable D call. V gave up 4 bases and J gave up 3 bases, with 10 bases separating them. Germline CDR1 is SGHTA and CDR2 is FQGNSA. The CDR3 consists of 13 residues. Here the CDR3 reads CASSSRLGYEQYF. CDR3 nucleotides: TGTGCCAGCAGCTCGCGACTGGGCTACGAGCAGTACTTC.